This TCR beta chain was retrieved from a study of shared clonotypes between healthy human individuals. The study, taken as a whole, reports: Since donors were few, the genetic and exposure-history diversity represented was limited.

Clones were read by immunoSEQ multiplex PCR, and TCRdb kept only the in-frame ones, dropping some. Among under 2.5 million clones listed, roughly 92% were seen once. Deletions cut 7 bases from V and 4 bases from J, with 11 bases between. Germline CDR1 and CDR2: LNHDA and SQIVND (reference sequence). This CDR3 contains 13 residues. As regards this clone: Its antigen is unknown.

Both subsets, CD45RA+ naive and CD45RA-negative memory, were split from the CD4+ cells. The origin of this receptor is a young man in good health. Some clones in this sample may be carry-over from other donors' samples. The sample comprised naive CD4+ T cells from PBMCs. As to subset: CD45RA+ positively selected. The chain employs TRBV19 and TRBJ2-1; weak D call: TRBD1 (6 bases). The CDR3 region is CASTQGPYNEQFF. CDR3 nucleotides: TGTGCCAGTACCCAGGGGCCGTACAATGAGCAGTTCTTC. The full variable domain, completed using reference TRBV19 and TRBJ2-1, is DGGITQSPKYLFRKEGQNVTLSCEQNLNHDAMYWYRQDPGQGLRLIYYSQIVNDFQKGDIAEGYSVSREKKESFPLTVTSAQKNPTAFYLCASTQGPYNEQFFGPGTRLTVL.